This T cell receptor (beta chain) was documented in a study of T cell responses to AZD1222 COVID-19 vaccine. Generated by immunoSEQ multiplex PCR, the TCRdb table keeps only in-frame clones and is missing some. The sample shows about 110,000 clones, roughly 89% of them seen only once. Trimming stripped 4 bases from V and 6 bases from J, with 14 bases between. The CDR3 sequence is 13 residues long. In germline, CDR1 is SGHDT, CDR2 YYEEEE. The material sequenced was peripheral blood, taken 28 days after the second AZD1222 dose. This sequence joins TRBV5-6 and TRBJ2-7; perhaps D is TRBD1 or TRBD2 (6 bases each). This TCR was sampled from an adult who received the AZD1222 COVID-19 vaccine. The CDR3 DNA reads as TGTGCCAGCAGCGCCACCGGGGGCCGCGAGCAGTACTTC. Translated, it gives CASSATGGREQYF.